This TCR beta chain was sequenced during a study of T cells in Graves' hyperthyroidism and ophthalmopathy. Study as a whole: Peripheral blood specimens were obtained at initial diagnosis, prior to any treatment.

At least ten counts were recorded for this clonotype. A NOSPECS grade of at least 4, a Clinical Activity Score of at least 3 and duration under 3 months were recorded in ophthalmopathy patients. CDR3 size: 15 residues. Germline values: CDR1 SNHLY, CDR2 FYNNEI. V was cut by 10 bases and J by 0 bases, with 17 bases left in between. Regions amplified from RNA transcripts were the TCR beta CDR3 regions. The HTBI primer set served for first-round RT-PCR of the TCR CDR3. TCRdb re-analysed the multiplex PCR reads in MiXCR, keeping a single row per CDR3 protein. The table has a few hundred thousand distinct CDR3 sequences, 18% seen once.

This rearrangement joins TRBV2 to TRBJ2-3; D is possibly TRBD1 (6 bases). Sequencing was performed on blood. The TCR comes from a man aged 18 to 29 with Graves' ophthalmopathy. CDR3 residues: CAIPGVSTSTDTQYF. The CDR3 region has the DNA TGTGCCATCCCAGGGGTATCTACTAGCACAGATACGCAGTATTTT.